This TCR beta chain was captured in a study of blood T cell repertoires in COVID-19. CDR1 MGHRA and CDR2 YSYEKL come from the germline V gene. There are 15 residues in the CDR3. Trimming removed 3 bases at V and 4 bases at J, with 15 bases between. Here immunoSEQ multiplex PCR was the method, and the copy in TCRdb shows in-frame clones only, minus some. The repertoire includes approximately 130,000 clones, 86% of them detected once, and 2% to 2.5% sits in the top ten. This sequence was found in a woman aged 45-65 years who had recovered from COVID-19. Sequences were obtained from PBMCs or T cells enriched from blood (not recorded which). The rearrangement joins TRBV4-1 to TRBJ1-2; no firm D call. CDR3 sequence: CASSQEIEAFYGYTF. CDR3 nucleotide sequence: TGCGCCAGCAGCCAGGAAATTGAGGCCTTCTATGGCTACACCTTC.